The subject of this entry is one TCR beta chain. Its antigen is undetermined. Germline V gives CDR1 SGHRS, CDR2 YFSETQ. The CDR3 covers 14 residues. Losses at the gene ends were 6 bases for V and 4 bases for J; bases not matched to a gene: 6. Data came from immunoSEQ multiplex PCR; TCRdb stores just in-frame clones and leaves some out. Of roughly 55,000 clones in the sample, 70% to 85% were seen once. CD3+CD4+ and CD3+CD8+ cells were FACS-sorted from thawed unstimulated PBMCs. These data belong to a study of T cell clones after liver transplantation. Across the study: Immunosuppression withdrawal was tried within 2 years after liver transplantation in this trial. Findings of the study overall: Conclusions were preliminary, with small, heterogeneous patient groups.

The rearrangement links TRBV5-1 to TRBJ2-1, with 8 bases aligning to TRBD2. This clonotype originated in a human donor who received a liver transplant. Sequenced material: CD4+ T cells from blood, taken before liver transplant. The CDR3 region is CASNQRGQYNEQFF. The CDR3 nucleotides read TGCGCCAGCAACCAGCGGGGGCAATACAATGAGCAGTTCTTC.